A single sample is the source of the 22 T cell receptor beta chains below, sequenced in a study of blood T cell repertoires in COVID-19. The protocol was immunoSEQ multiplex PCR, while the TCRdb copy is restricted to in-frame clones and leaves out a portion. The table lists some 87,000 clones, about 89% of them singletons. The sequenced sample consisted of peripheral blood. The receptors stem from a human donor in a cohort sampled during active COVID-19.

The chain has TRBV20-1 and TRBJ1-3; 7 bases are shared with TRBD1. This CDR3 spans 14 amino acids. With V trimmed by 3 bases and J by 2 bases, 4 bases remained unmatched. Germline values: CDR1 DFQATT, CDR2 SNEGSKA (reference sequence). The CDR3 protein is CSASTGTAGNTIYF. CDR3 bases: TGCAGTGCTAGTACCGGGACAGCTGGAAACACCATATATTTT.

This clone has just one count. The junction departs from the called germline gene at one end, perhaps through a read error. V gene TRBV7-7 combines with J gene TRBJ2-2; a weak D match, TRBD1 (5 bases). This CDR3 is 14 amino acids long. Germline CDR1 and CDR2: SSHAT and FNYEAQ (reference sequence). The chain's CDR3 is CASSLDRITGELFF. Here the CDR3 DNA reads TGTGCTAGCAGCCTAGACAGAATCACCGGGGAGCTGTTTTTT. Full variable domain (remainder filled in from reference TRBV7-7 and TRBJ2-2): GAGVSQSPRYKVTKRGQDVTLRCDPISSHATLYWYQQALGQGPEFLTYFNYEAQPDKSGLPSDRFSAERPEGSISTLTIQRTEQRDSAMYRCASSLDRITGELFFGEGSRLTVL.

V usage is TRBV7-9 and J usage is TRBJ2-5, with 8 bases that match TRBD2. The germline V gene encodes CDR1 SEHNR and CDR2 FQNEAQ (reference sequence). The CDR3 is 14 amino acids. V shed 3 bases and J 4 bases; nucleotides not matched to a gene: 4. The CDR3 nucleotides read TGTGCCAGCAGCTTGGCGGGGGGAGGAGAGACCCAGTACTTC. Its translation: CASSLAGGGETQYF.

The chain employs TRBV29-1 and TRBJ1-1; 7 bases are shared with TRBD1. The V gene's germline CDR1 is SQVTM and CDR2 ANQGSEA. J gave up 2 bases and V 1 base, and 4 bases lay outside the gene matches. This CDR3 has 14 residues. CDR3 bases: TGCAGCGTTGAAGCCGGGACAGATAACACTGAAGCTTTCTTT. The encoded protein is CSVEAGTDNTEAFF.

V is TRBV11-1 and J is TRBJ1-3; D remains unclear. This CDR3 has 16 amino acids. Germline V lookup: CDR1 SGHAT, CDR2 FQDESV (reference sequence). Trimming removed 0 bases from V and 0 bases from J, with 9 bases in between. The CDR3 loop is CASSLATGLSGNTIYF. As DNA, the CDR3 is TGTGCCAGCAGCTTAGCGACGGGTCTCTCTGGAAACACCATATATTTT.

The chain carries TRBV28 and TRBJ2-3, with D perhaps TRBD1 (5 bases). Between the trimmed V and J ends, which lost 7 bases and 2 bases, there was a span of 19 bases. The CDR3 has 16 amino acids. Per the germline V gene, CDR1 is MDHEN and CDR2 is SYDVKM. The CDR3 DNA sequence: TGTGCCAGCACTCTCGGTGGACACGGACCCACAGATACGCAGTATTTT. This codes for CASTLGGHGPTDTQYF.

The CDR3 bases are TGTGCCAGCAGCCAAGCCCGGGGCGGGGGGGCCGATGAGCAGTTCTTC. The encoded protein is CASSQARGGGADEQFF. The chain links TRBV3-1 (or the pseudogene TRBV3-2) to TRBJ2-1; 9 bases align to TRBD2. V shed 1 base, J shed 8 bases, and the junction held 9 bases outside the gene matches. Germline CDR1 LGHDT, CDR2 YNNKEL (reference sequence). This CDR3 contains 16 residues.

This clone was detected only a few times. Other nucleotide sequences in the sample specify the same CDR3. The V call is TRBV18, the J call TRBJ1-1; TRBD1 matches 7 bases. The germline V gene encodes CDR1 KGHSH and CDR2 LQKENI. With 6 bases clipped from V and 1 base from J, the junction kept 2 bases outside the gene matches. The CDR3 length is 13 residues. The CDR3: CASSGQENTEAFF. As DNA, the CDR3 is TGTGCCAGCTCCGGACAGGAGAACACTGAAGCTTTCTTT. Full variable domain (rest looked up from reference TRBV18 and TRBJ1-1): NAGVMQNPRHLVRRRGQEARLRCSPMKGHSHVYWYRQLPEEGLKFMVYLQKENIIDESGMPKERFSAEFPKEGPSILRIQQVVRGDSAAYFCASSGQENTEAFFGQGTRLTVV.

The CDR3 nucleotides are TGCGCCAGCAGCTTGGGAGGGATCGCAGATACGCAGTATTTT. It codes for CASSLGGIADTQYF. This chain joins TRBV5-1 and TRBJ2-3, with TRBD2 as a possible D gene (5 bases). Trimming stripped 0 bases from V and 4 bases from J, with 9 bases between. The CDR3 covers 14 residues. CDR1 is SGHRS and CDR2 is YFSETQ in the germline V gene.

This chain connects TRBV14 to TRBJ1-4; D ambiguous. The V and J ends lost 1 base and 7 bases respectively, with 13 bases between them. The germline V gene encodes CDR1 SGHDN and CDR2 FVKESK. CDR3 length equals 15 residues. The CDR3 protein is CASSQAAGYGEKLFF. DNA for the CDR3: TGTGCCAGCAGCCAAGCCGCGGGTTATGGTGAAAAACTGTTTTTT.

The genes are TRBV6-5 and TRBJ1-5; TRBD1 aligns across 9 bases. Losses at the gene ends were 6 bases for V and 4 bases for J; bases not matched to a gene: 4. This CDR3 region has 14 residues. Germline lookup yields CDR1 MNHEY and CDR2 SVGAGI. The CDR3 here is CASSGTGRNQPQHF. The CDR3 DNA reads as TGTGCCAGCAGCGGGACAGGGCGAAATCAGCCCCAGCATTTT.

The rearrangement links TRBV4-1 to TRBJ1-5; 9 bases match TRBD1. V was clipped by 1 base and J by 7 bases; unmatched bases: 8. CDR1 and CDR2 from the germline V gene are MGHRA and YSYEKL. The CDR3 sequence is 16 residues long. The CDR3 DNA reads TGCGCCAGCAGCCAAGGCCGGGACAGGGTTTACCAGCCCCAGCATTTT. It encodes CASSQGRDRVYQPQHF.

The table lists this clone with a few counts. The V call is TRBV4-2, the J call TRBJ2-7; 7 bases map to TRBD2. V trimming: 6 bases; J trimming: 1 base; junction bases outside the gene matches: 9. Germline values: CDR1 LGHNA, CDR2 YNFKEQ. The CDR3 loop spans 15 amino acids. As DNA, the CDR3 is TGTGCCAGCAGTGCCAGCTCTAGCGGATCCTACGAGCAGTACTTC. This translates into CASSASSSGSYEQYF.

The chain carries TRBV5-1 and TRBJ1-1, with 8 bases lining up with TRBD1. Germline values: CDR1 SGHRS, CDR2 YFSETQ. CDR3 size: 15 residues. Trimming at V came to 5 bases and at J to 1 base, leaving 7 bases not matched to a gene. CDR3 sequence: CASSWQGARNTEAFF. CDR3 nucleotides: TGCGCCAGCAGTTGGCAGGGGGCGCGGAACACTGAAGCTTTCTTT.

Here the CDR3 DNA reads TGTGCCAGCAGTCGGACTAGGGGAAACTCTAACAATGAGCAGTTCTTC. Its translation is CASSRTRGNSNNEQFF. This chain joins TRBV11-2 and TRBJ2-1, with 7 bases aligning to TRBD2. The V segment lost 6 bases and the J segment 5 bases; nucleotides outside the gene matches: 13. Germline V gives CDR1 SGHAT, CDR2 FQNNGV. The CDR3 contains 16 residues.

The CDR3, as DNA: TGCGCCAGCAGTGGAAGGGGCCCGGGTACTGAAGCTTTCTTT. Its protein is CASSGRGPGTEAFF. The J gene is TRBJ1-1, the V gene TRBV10-2; D possibly corresponds to TRBD1 (5 bases). The CDR3 is 14 residues long. Trimming removed 4 bases from V and 5 bases from J, with 14 bases in between. In germline, CDR1 is WSHSY, CDR2 SAAADI.

The chain joins TRBV3-1 (or the pseudogene TRBV3-2) to TRBJ1-1; a weak D match, TRBD1 (5 bases). Trimming shortened V by 1 base and J by 5 bases, and 17 bases separated the two germline ends. The CDR3 totals 16 residues. Germline V gives CDR1 LGHDT, CDR2 YNNKEL (reference sequence). The CDR3 sequence: CASSQVSLGAKTEAFF. As DNA, the CDR3 is TGTGCCAGCAGCCAAGTTTCTCTAGGGGCTAAAACTGAAGCTTTCTTT.

The chain uses TRBV5-4 and TRBJ1-4; 7 bases agree with TRBD1. There are 14 residues in the CDR3. The trim removed 1 base at V and 7 bases at J, leaving 4 bases unmatched. Germline CDR1 is SGHNT and CDR2 is YYREEE (reference sequence). The CDR3, as DNA: TGTGCCAGCAGCTTGCGAGGGGGCGGTGAAAAACTGTTTTTT. Translated: CASSLRGGGEKLFF.

Comments on this clone: The sample carries other DNA sequences with the same CDR3. The rearrangement links TRBV23-1 to TRBJ1-5, with D uncertain. TRBV23-1 is assigned to the ORF class and has an uncertain function. Trimming removed 3 bases at V and 4 bases at J, with 19 bases between. The CDR3 consists of 17 residues. The CDR3 sequence: CASSQGGETKQNQPQHF. In nucleotides, the CDR3 is TGCGCCAGCAGTCAGGGCGGGGAGACCAAGCAGAATCAGCCCCAGCATTTT.

This clone was counted at least ten times. V usage is TRBV6-5 and J usage is TRBJ1-2, with 7 bases fitting TRBD1. Germline V gene data show CDR1 as MNHEY and CDR2 as SVGAGI. The CDR3 spans 14 residues. The V segment lost 6 bases and the J segment 6 bases; nucleotides outside the gene matches: 10. The CDR3 spells CASRSRDSINGYTF. The DNA of the CDR3 is TGTGCCAGCAGAAGCCGGGACAGCATTAATGGCTACACCTTC.

Only a few counts were recorded for this clone. The chain links TRBV23-1 to TRBJ1-6, with D perhaps TRBD1 (5 bases). TRBV23-1 is known as an ORF, though its function is uncertain. This CDR3 spans 15 amino acids. The V gene lost 11 bases and the J gene lost 0 bases, with 14 bases spanning the gap. The CDR3 sequence is CAAGVSSSYNSPLHF. CDR3 DNA: TGCGCCGCGGGGGTTTCAAGCTCCTATAATTCACCCCTCCACTTT.

CDR3 sequence (DNA): TGTGCCAGCAGTCCCCAGTACGGGGGGGCTAATGGAAACACCATATATTTT. Its protein is CASSPQYGGANGNTIYF. The genes are TRBV25-1 and TRBJ1-3, with D possibly matching TRBD1 (6 bases). V was trimmed by 5 bases and J by 3 bases, leaving 20 bases between them. There are 17 residues in the CDR3. Germline lookup yields CDR1 MGHDK and CDR2 SYGVNS.